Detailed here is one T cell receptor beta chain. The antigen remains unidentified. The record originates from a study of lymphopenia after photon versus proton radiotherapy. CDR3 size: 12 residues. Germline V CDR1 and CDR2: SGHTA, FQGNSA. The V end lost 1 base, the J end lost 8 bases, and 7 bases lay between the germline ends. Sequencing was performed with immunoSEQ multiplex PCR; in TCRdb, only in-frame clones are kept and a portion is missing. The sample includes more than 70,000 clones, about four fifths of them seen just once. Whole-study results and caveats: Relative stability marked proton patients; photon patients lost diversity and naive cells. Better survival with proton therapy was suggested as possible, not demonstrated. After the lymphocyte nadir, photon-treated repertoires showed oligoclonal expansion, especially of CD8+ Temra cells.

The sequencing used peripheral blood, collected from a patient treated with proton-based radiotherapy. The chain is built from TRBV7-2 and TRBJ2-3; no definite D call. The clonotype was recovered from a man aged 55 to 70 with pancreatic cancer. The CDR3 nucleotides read TGTGCCAGCAGCTTAGGAGGTCGTACGCAGTATTTT. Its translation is CASSLGGRTQYF.